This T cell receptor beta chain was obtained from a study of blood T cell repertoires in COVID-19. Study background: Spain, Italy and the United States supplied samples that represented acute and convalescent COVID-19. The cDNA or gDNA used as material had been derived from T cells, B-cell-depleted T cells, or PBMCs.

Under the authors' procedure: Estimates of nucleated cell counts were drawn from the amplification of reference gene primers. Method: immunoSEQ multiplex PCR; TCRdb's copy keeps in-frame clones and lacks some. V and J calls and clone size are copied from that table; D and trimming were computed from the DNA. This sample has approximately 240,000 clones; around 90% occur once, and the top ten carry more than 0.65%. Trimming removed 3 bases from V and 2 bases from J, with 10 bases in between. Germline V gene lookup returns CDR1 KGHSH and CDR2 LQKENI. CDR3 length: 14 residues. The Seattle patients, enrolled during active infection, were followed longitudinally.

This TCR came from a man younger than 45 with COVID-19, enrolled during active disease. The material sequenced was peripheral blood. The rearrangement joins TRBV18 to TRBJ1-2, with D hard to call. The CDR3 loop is CASSPGDKNYGYTF. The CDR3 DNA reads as TGTGCCAGCTCACCGGGTGACAAAAACTATGGCTACACCTTC.